Sequencing of this T cell receptor beta chain was carried out in a study of cytomegalovirus exposure and HLA in healthy donors. About the study: An earlier analysis identified fewer than 130 million unique TCR beta sequences in about 200 million T cells. Study-wide results and caveats: Upon later analysis, TCR association rates were observed to vary by HLA locus, being highest for DRB1 and lowest for HLA-C.

While unrecorded immune exposures were likely, the donors were nominally healthy when sampled. With 4 bases clipped from V and 3 bases from J, the junction kept 5 bases outside the gene matches. The CDR3 sequence is 14 residues long. CDR1 SGHRS and CDR2 YFSETQ come from the germline V gene. Concerning this clone: The antigen is not known.

PCR primers comprised 60 Vbeta and 13 Jbeta primers. Generated by immunoSEQ multiplex PCR, the TCRdb table keeps only in-frame clones and is missing some. The repertoire holds around 150,000 clones, with 70% to 80% as singletons. The sequenced material came from PBMCs. The genes are TRBV5-1 and TRBJ2-3; 7 bases match TRBD1. The origin of this receptor is a male donor in good health and CMV-seronegative. The CDR3 bases are TGCGCCAGCAGCCTCGGACAGGAGACAGATACGCAGTATTTT. It specifies CASSLGQETDTQYF.